This T cell receptor (beta chain) was obtained from a study of T cell responses to AZD1222 COVID-19 vaccine. The study's findings and limits: Variant regions that are unmutated are reportedly the target of nearly half of spike-specific TCRs. Only five or six individuals given AZD1222 were seropositive at baseline. None of the repertoires were sampled until the peak T cell response had passed. Donors, mostly white British, included more females; clonal diversity was possibly underestimated.

The protocol was immunoSEQ multiplex PCR, while the TCRdb copy is restricted to in-frame clones and leaves out a portion. The sample has about 200,000 clones, roughly 92% seen once. The germline V and J ends were trimmed by 6 bases and 0 bases, with 15 bases remaining between them. Germline V gene lookup returns CDR1 SGHDT and CDR2 YYEEEE. CDR3 length equals 15 residues. Remarks on this clone: Its antigen is still unknown.

The specimen comprised peripheral blood, sampled 28 days after the second AZD1222 dose. The origin of this receptor is an adult who received the AZD1222 COVID-19 vaccine. The V and J genes are TRBV5-6 and TRBJ1-1; D possibly corresponds to TRBD1 (6 bases). The CDR3 nucleotides read TGTGCCAGCACCTTAGGGGGGCCTTTGAACACTGAAGCTTTCTTT. This encodes CASTLGGPLNTEAFF.